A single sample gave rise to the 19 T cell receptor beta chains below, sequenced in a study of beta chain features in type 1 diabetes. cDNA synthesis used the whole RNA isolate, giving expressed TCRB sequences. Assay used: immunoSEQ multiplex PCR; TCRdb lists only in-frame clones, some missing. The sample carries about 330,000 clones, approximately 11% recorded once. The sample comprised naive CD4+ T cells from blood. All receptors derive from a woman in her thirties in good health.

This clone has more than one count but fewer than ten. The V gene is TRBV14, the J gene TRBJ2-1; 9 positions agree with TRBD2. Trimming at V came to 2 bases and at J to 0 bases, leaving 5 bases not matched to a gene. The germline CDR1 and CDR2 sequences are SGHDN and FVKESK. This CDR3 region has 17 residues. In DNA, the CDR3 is TGTGCCAGCAGCCAATTAATTAGCGGGAGCTCCTACAATGAGCAGTTCTTC. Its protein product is CASSQLISGSSYNEQFF.

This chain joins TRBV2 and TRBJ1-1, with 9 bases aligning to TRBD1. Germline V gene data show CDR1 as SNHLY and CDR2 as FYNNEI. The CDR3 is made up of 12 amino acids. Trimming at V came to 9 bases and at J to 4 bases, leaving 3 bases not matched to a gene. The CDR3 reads CASGQGTTEAFF. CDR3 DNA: TGTGCCAGTGGACAGGGGACCACTGAAGCTTTCTTT.

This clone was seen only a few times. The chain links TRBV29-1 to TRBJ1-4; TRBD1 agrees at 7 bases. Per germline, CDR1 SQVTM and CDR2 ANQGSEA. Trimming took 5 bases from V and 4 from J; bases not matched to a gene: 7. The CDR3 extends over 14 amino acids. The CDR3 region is CSVSAGQLNEKLFF. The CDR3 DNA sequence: TGCAGCGTTTCGGCGGGACAGCTTAATGAAAAACTGTTTTTT.

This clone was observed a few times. Here the CDR3 reads CASSSPGMQETQYF. CDR3 DNA sequence: TGTGCCAGCAGTTCCCCGGGGATGCAAGAGACCCAGTACTTC. The chain uses TRBV28 and TRBJ2-5; D perhaps matches TRBD2 (5 bases). Per germline, CDR1 MDHEN and CDR2 SYDVKM. CDR3 length: 14 residues. Trimming removed 4 bases from V and 2 bases from J, with 11 bases in between. The variable domain in full, with the rest retrieved from reference TRBV28 and TRBJ2-5, is DVKVTQSSRYLVKRTGEKVFLECVQDMDHENMFWYRQDPGLGLRLIYFSYDVKMKEKGDIPEGYSVSREKKERFSLILESASTNQTSMYLCASSSPGMQETQYFGPGTRLLVL.

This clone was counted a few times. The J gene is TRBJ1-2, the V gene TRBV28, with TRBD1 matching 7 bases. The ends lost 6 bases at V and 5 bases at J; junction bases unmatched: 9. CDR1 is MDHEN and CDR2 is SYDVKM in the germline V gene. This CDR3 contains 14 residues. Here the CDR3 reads CASSQTTGRYGYTF. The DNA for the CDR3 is TGTGCCAGCAGCCAAACGACAGGGCGGTATGGCTACACCTTC.

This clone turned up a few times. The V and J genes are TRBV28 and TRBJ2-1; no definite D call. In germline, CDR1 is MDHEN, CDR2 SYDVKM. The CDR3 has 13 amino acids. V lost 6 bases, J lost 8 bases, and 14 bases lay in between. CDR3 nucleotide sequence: TGTGCCAGCAGCCGAAGCACTCCCCATGAGCAGTTCTTC. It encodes CASSRSTPHEQFF.

CDR3 region: CSVIVRGRETQYF. The CDR3 DNA reads TGCAGCGTTATTGTCAGGGGGCGAGAGACCCAGTACTTC. The chain employs TRBV29-1 and TRBJ2-5; the match to TRBD1 covers 8 bases. With 5 bases clipped from V and 4 bases from J, the junction kept 6 bases outside the gene matches. Per germline, CDR1 SQVTM and CDR2 ANQGSEA. The CDR3 totals 13 residues.

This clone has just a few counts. CDR3 sequence reads: CASSRTGGAKNIQYF. CDR3 coding DNA: TGTGCCAGCAGCCGGACAGGGGGGGCCAAAAACATTCAGTACTTC. The chain has TRBV28 and TRBJ2-4, with 10 bases lining up with TRBD1. The CDR3 covers 15 residues. The germline CDR1 and CDR2 sequences are MDHEN and SYDVKM. V lost 6 bases, J lost 1 base, and 3 bases stayed unmatched.

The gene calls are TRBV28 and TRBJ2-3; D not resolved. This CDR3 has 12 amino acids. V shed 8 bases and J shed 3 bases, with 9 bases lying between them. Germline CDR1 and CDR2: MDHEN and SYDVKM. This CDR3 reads CASSRQTDTQYF. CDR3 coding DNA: TGTGCCAGCTCCCGTCAGACAGATACGCAGTATTTT. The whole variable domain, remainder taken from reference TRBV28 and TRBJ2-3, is DVKVTQSSRYLVKRTGEKVFLECVQDMDHENMFWYRQDPGLGLRLIYFSYDVKMKEKGDIPEGYSVSREKKERFSLILESASTNQTSMYLCASSRQTDTQYFGPGTRLTVL.

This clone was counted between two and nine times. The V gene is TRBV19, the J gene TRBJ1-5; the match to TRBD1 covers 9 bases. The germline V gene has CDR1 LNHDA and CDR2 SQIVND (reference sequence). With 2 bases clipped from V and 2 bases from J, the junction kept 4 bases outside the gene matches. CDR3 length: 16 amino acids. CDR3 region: CASSISRDRGNQPQHF. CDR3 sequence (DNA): TGTGCCAGTAGTATATCCCGGGACAGGGGCAATCAGCCCCAGCATTTT.

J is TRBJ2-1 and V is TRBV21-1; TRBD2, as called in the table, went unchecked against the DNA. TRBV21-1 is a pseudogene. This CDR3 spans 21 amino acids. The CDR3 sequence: CASSKVRVQIPVPSSYNEQFF. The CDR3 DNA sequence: TGTGCCAGCAGCAAAGTCCGGGTCCAGATTCCAGTTCCGAGCTCCTACAATGAGCAGTTCTTC.

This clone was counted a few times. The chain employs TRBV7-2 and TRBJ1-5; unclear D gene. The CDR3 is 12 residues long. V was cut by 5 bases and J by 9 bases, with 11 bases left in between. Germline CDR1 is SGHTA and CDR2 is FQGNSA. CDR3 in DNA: TGTGCCAGCAGCCCGCTGGGAGGGCCCCAGCATTTT. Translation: CASSPLGGPQHF.

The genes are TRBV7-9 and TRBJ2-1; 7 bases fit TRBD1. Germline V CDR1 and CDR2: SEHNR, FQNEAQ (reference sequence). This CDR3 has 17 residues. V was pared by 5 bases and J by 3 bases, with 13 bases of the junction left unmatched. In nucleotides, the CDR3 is TGTGCCAGCAGCGGGCGAGCCGGGACAGCGAACTACAATGAGCAGTTCTTC. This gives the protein CASSGRAGTANYNEQFF.

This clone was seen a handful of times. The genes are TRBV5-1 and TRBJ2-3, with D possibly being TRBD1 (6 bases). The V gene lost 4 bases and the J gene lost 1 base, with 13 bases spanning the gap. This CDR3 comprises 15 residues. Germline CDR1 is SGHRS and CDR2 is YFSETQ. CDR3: CASSPGQSRTDTQYF. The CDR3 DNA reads TGCGCCAGCAGCCCAGGACAGTCACGCACAGATACGCAGTATTTT. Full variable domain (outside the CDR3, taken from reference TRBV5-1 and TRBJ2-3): KAGVTQTPRYLIKTRGQQVTLSCSPISGHRSVSWYQQTPGQGLQFLFEYFSETQRNKGNFPGRFSGRQFSNSRSEMNVSTLELGDSALYLCASSPGQSRTDTQYFGPGTRLTVL.

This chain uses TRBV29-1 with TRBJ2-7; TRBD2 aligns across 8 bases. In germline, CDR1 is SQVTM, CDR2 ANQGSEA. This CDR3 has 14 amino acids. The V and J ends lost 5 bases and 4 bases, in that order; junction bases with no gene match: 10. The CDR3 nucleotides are TGCAGCGTTATCACGAGCGGGAGAGTGTACGAGCAGTACTTC. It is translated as CSVITSGRVYEQYF.

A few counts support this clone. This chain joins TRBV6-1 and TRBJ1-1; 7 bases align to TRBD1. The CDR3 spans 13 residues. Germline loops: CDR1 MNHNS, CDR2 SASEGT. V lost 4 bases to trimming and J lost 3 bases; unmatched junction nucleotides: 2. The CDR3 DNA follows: TGTGCCAGCAGTGGCAGGGGGGACACTGAAGCTTTCTTT. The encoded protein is CASSGRGDTEAFF.

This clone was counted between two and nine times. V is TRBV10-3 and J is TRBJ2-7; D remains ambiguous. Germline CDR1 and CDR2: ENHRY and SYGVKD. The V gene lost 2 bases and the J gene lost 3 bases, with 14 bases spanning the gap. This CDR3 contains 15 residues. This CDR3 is CAISEGEVSNYEQYF. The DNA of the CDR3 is TGTGCCATCAGTGAGGGTGAGGTTTCGAACTACGAGCAGTACTTC.

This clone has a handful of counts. The CDR3 region is CASSLISGGRGSYEQYF. The CDR3, as DNA: TGTGCCAGCAGCTTAATTTCTGGCGGGAGGGGGTCCTACGAGCAGTACTTC. The V gene is TRBV7-2, the J gene TRBJ2-7; 9 positions agree with TRBD2. Germline V gene sequence: CDR1 SGHTA, CDR2 FQGNSA. There are 17 residues in the CDR3. V was pared by 2 bases and J by 1 base, with 9 bases of the junction left unmatched.

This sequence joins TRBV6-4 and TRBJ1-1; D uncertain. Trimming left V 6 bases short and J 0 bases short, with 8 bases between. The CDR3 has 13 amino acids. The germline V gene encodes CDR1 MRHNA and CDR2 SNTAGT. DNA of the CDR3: TGTGCCAGCAGCCGGGAGATGAACACTGAAGCTTTCTTT. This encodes CASSREMNTEAFF.